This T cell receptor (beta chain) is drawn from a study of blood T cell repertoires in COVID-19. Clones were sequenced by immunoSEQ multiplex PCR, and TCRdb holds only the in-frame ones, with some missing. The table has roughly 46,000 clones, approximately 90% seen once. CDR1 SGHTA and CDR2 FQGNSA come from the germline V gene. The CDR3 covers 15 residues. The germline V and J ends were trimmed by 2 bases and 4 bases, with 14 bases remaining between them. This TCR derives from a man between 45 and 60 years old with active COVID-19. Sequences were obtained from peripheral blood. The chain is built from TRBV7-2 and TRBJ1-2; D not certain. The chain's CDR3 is CASSLSSTEGYGYTF. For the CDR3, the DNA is TGTGCCAGCAGCTTATCTAGCACGGAAGGCTATGGCTACACCTTC.